What follows describes a single T cell receptor (beta chain). There is no known antigen for this receptor. One base away there is no much larger clone; base qualities are not given. The data derive from a study of blood T cell repertoires in COVID-19 (TCRdb year 2020). Concerning the study at large: The collaborator samples originated in the United States, Italy and Spain and spanned the acute and convalescent phases of COVID-19. The material from the prospective study consisted of cDNA or gDNA derived from T cells, B-cell-depleted T cells, or PBMCs. Deeply sampled blood TCRbeta repertoires from subjects exposed to, actively infected with, or recovered from COVID-19 were included in the dataset. The repertoires were released in a freely available public database meant as a resource for research on the immune response to SARS-CoV-2. Samples came from the ongoing ImmuneRACE study (first 160 participants) plus 1,254 subjects from 6 global collaborators. Nearly every sample came with metadata listing a de-identified subject ID, COVID-19 status, age in years and sex. HLA class I and class II types, where available, came from metadata supplied by the sample provider rather than from assay-based typing.

General conclusions and limits of the study: Clinical and demographic metadata were provided uncurated, with the amount varying by source and participant.

One collaborating source in Seattle enrolled patients while the patients were actively infected and followed the patients over time throughout the course of disease. The collaborating institutions used their own protocols to collect whole blood in K2EDTA tubes. For TCRbeta analysis, collaborators shipped samples in one of three forms: frozen whole blood, isolated PBMCs, or DNA extracted from either of those sample types. TCRbeta CDR3 regions were amplified from genomic DNA using the immunoSEQ Assay, a bias-controlled multiplex PCR. The source study handled its data this way. Nucleated cell counts per sample were estimated from amplification of reference gene primers within the assay. To quantify the absolute abundance of each unique TCRbeta CDR3 rearrangement, sequence reads were collapsed and filtered. For each sample, productive Simpson clonality was calculated as the square root of Simpson's diversity index over productive rearrangements. As stored in TCRdb, this immuneACCESS dataset retains in-frame rearrangements with V and J assigned. A fraction of the clones does not appear; measured against another copy, unresolved V genes explain less than half of the discrepancy, and the remainder lacks a known reason. V, J and clone size reflect that table, while D and trimming were determined from the DNA. This sample gives about 200,000 clones in total; around 86% of them show up just once. Around 8% of the sample is held by the ten biggest clonotypes.

From the cysteine through the phenylalanine, the CDR3 covers 12 amino acids. Kept here is only the CDR3 DNA, which spans 36 bases and is read in frame from base 1. V and J lose 2 bases and 8 bases, and a span of 9 bases separates them. The germline V gene (reference sequence) supplies CDR1 LNHDA and CDR2 SQIVND. The sequence came from a woman older than 75 with COVID-19, enrolled during active disease. The chain is assembled from TRBV19 and TRBJ1-2; the D gene remains uncertain. The source material was peripheral blood. Here the CDR3 is given as CASSIRGVGYTF. The sequenced DNA: TGTGCCAGTAGTATACGCGGGGTAGGCTACACCTTC.